This TCR beta chain was identified in a study of blood T cell repertoires in COVID-19. Study information: PBMCs, B-cell-depleted T cells, or T cells were the source of the cDNA or gDNA that made up the material.

Authors' methods: Counts of nucleated cells, estimated from reference gene primer amplification, were obtained. TCRdb's copy holds only in-frame clones and misses some; the assay was immunoSEQ multiplex PCR. V, J and clone size are those of that table, while D and trimming were read from the DNA. This sample has about 82,000 clones, with 75% to 85% found just once. The CDR3 runs to 12 residues. From germline, CDR1 is SNHLY and CDR2 FYNNEI. The V and J ends lost 10 bases and 3 bases respectively, with 11 bases between them. The chain recombines TRBV2 with TRBJ2-3; D uncertain. This receptor was identified in a man in his sixties with COVID-19, enrolled during active disease. The sequencing input was peripheral blood. The CDR3 sequence: CAISWQTDTQYF. CDR3 bases: TGTGCCATCTCTTGGCAAACAGATACGCAGTATTTT.